One and the same sample provided the 29 T cell receptor beta chains below, sequenced in a study of regulatory T cells in long-lasting Graves disease. Combining iRepertoire HTBI primers with Arm-PCR of CDR3 regions, the authors built TCR beta libraries. One entry per CDR3 protein results from TCRdb running MiXCR on the multiplex PCR reads. The sample consists of about 500,000 distinct CDR3 sequences, 15% to 20% of them appearing once. Time point noted: newly diagnosed GD, antithyroid drugs for less than 3 months. Preparation of the TCR library used RNA extracted from PBMCs. These sequences were also reported in another study, on T cells in Graves' hyperthyroidism and ophthalmopathy.

The sample consisted of peripheral blood mononuclear cells (PBMCs), taken at new diagnosis, from a patient treated with antithyroid drugs. The receptors stem from a man aged 35-49 years with Graves disease.

This clonotype was observed a few times. Here the CDR3 DNA reads TGTGCCTGGAGTTGGAACTCGAGAAACACTGAAGCTTTCTTT. Protein sequence: CAWSWNSRNTEAFF. The chain is built from TRBV30 and TRBJ1-1; no clear D gene. The CDR3 covers 14 residues. Trimming stripped 2 bases from V and 2 bases from J, with 12 bases between. Per the germline V gene, CDR1 is GTSNPN and CDR2 is SVGIG (reference sequence).

This rearrangement joins TRBV6-1 to TRBJ2-1; D remains ambiguous. The ends were cut back, 6 bases at V and 10 bases at J, with 13 bases in the middle. Germline V gene lookup returns CDR1 MNHNS and CDR2 SASEGT. This CDR3 is built from 12 residues. The CDR3 reads CASSMTPAEQFF. CDR3 DNA sequence: TGTGCCAGCAGCATGACCCCGGCCGAGCAGTTCTTC.

The table lists this clonotype with many counts. This chain uses TRBV2 with TRBJ1-1; no reliable D call. With 8 bases removed from V and 1 base from J, the gap between germline ends came to 8 bases. The CDR3 totals 12 residues. The V gene's germline CDR1 is SNHLY and CDR2 FYNNEI. CDR3 residues: CASLVANTEAFF. For the CDR3, the DNA is TGTGCCAGCCTTGTGGCGAACACTGAAGCTTTCTTT.

This clonotype was picked up many times. The chain couples TRBV30 to TRBJ2-2; D is ambiguous. The germline V and J ends were trimmed by 3 bases and 2 bases, with 13 bases remaining between them. Per germline, CDR1 GTSNPN and CDR2 SVGIG (reference sequence). The CDR3 is made up of 15 amino acids. The DNA for the CDR3 is TGTGCCTGGAGGACCCACACACTAAACACCGGGGAGCTGTTTTTT. It encodes CAWRTHTLNTGELFF.

This clonotype was seen more than once but under ten times. The chain is built from TRBV15 and TRBJ2-2; the D gene is possibly TRBD2 (6 bases). This CDR3 has 16 residues. Germline assignment: CDR1 LNHNV and CDR2 YYDKDF (reference sequence). Trimming pared 0 bases from V and 7 bases from J, leaving 15 bases between. CDR3 loop: CATSRELGRRDGELFF. The CDR3 DNA sequence: TGTGCCACCAGCAGAGAGCTCGGAAGGCGGGACGGGGAGCTGTTTTTT.

The sample holds many counts of this clonotype. The chain has TRBV28 and TRBJ1-1, with D unresolved. Germline CDR1 is MDHEN and CDR2 is SYDVKM. CDR3 length: 13 amino acids. Trimming removed 8 bases from V and 1 base from J, with 11 bases in between. CDR3 sequence reads: CASHDLRNTEAFF. For the CDR3, the DNA is TGTGCCAGCCACGATCTGCGGAACACTGAAGCTTTCTTT. Drawing the rest from reference TRBV28 and TRBJ1-1, the complete variable domain is DVKVTQSSRYLVKRTGEKVFLECVQDMDHENMFWYRQDPGLGLRLIYFSYDVKMKEKGDIPEGYSVSREKKERFSLILESASTNQTSMYLCASHDLRNTEAFFGQGTRLTVV.

This clonotype was observed a handful of times. The DNA for the CDR3 is TGCGCCAGCAGCCAAACGCCGACAGGGGCAGAGACCCAGTACTTC. Its translation is CASSQTPTGAETQYF. The V gene is TRBV4-1, the J gene TRBJ2-5; TRBD1 matches 8 bases. Trimming at V came to 2 bases and at J to 4 bases, leaving 6 bases not matched to a gene. Germline assignment: CDR1 MGHRA and CDR2 YSYEKL. The CDR3 covers 15 residues.

The rearrangement uses TRBV12-3 or TRBV12-4 and TRBJ2-6; 10 bases are shared with TRBD2. The CDR3 is 15 residues long. V shed 3 bases, J shed 4 bases, and the junction held 0 bases outside the gene matches. The CDR3 protein is CASSFSGRGANVLTF. The DNA of the CDR3 is TGTGCCAGCAGTTTTAGCGGGAGGGGGGCCAACGTCCTGACTTTC.

This clonotype was seen repeatedly, ten times or more. J is TRBJ2-1 and V is TRBV20-1; a weak D match, TRBD2 (5 bases). Between the trimmed V and J ends, which lost 1 base and 7 bases, there was a span of 17 bases. Germline lookup yields CDR1 DFQATT and CDR2 SNEGSKA (reference sequence). CDR3 length: 15 residues. The CDR3 reads CSARGRLLAPNEQFF. CDR3 nucleotides: TGCAGTGCTAGAGGCCGGCTCCTAGCCCCAAATGAGCAGTTCTTC.

Details on this clonotype: Since a much larger clone is just one base distant, this may be a read error. V usage is TRBV5-5 and J usage is TRBJ2-2; TRBD2 matches at 7 bases. The CDR3 is 16 amino acids. The germline gives CDR1 SGHKS, CDR2 YYEKEE (reference sequence). CDR3 sequence: CAGSLDGGSYTGELFF. As DNA, the CDR3 is TGTGCCGGCAGCTTGGACGGCGGGAGTTACACCGGGGAGCTGTTTTTT. Full variable domain (rest looked up from reference TRBV5-5 and TRBJ2-2): DAGVTQSPTHLIKTRGQQVTLRCSPISGHKSVSWYQQVLGQGPQFIFQYYEKEERGRGNFPDRFSARQFPNYSSELNVNALLLGDSALYLCAGSLDGGSYTGELFFGEGSRLTVL.

This clonotype was detected many times. V gene TRBV28 combines with J gene TRBJ1-2; D is uncertain. CDR1 is MDHEN and CDR2 is SYDVKM in the germline V gene. Between the trimmed V and J ends, which lost 6 bases and 4 bases, there was a span of 9 bases. The length of the CDR3 is 12 residues. The CDR3 here is CASRQDPYGYTF. The CDR3 DNA reads TGTGCCAGCAGGCAGGACCCCTATGGCTACACCTTC.

This clonotype was seen repeatedly, ten times or more. The V call is TRBV6-2 or TRBV6-3, the J call TRBJ2-7; TRBD2 agrees at 7 bases. V was clipped by 5 bases and J by 2 bases; unmatched bases: 6. This CDR3 region has 14 residues. Germline V gives CDR1 MNHEY, CDR2 SVGEGT. The CDR3 DNA is TGTGCCAGCAGTGGGCAGCGGGGACCCTACGAGCAGTACTTC. Translated, it gives CASSGQRGPYEQYF.

Ten or more counts support this clonotype. This chain joins TRBV20-1 and TRBJ1-2; 7 bases line up with TRBD1. V shed 5 bases and J 1 base; nucleotides not matched to a gene: 16. The germline CDR1 and CDR2 sequences are DFQATT and SNEGSKA (reference sequence). This CDR3 region has 17 residues. CDR3 bases: TGCAGTGCTGGTCTTGACAGGGCACTAACTTTTAACTATGGCTACACCTTC. Residues: CSAGLDRALTFNYGYTF.

At least ten counts were recorded for this clonotype. The chain joins TRBV20-1 to TRBJ2-3; 9 nucleotides line up with TRBD1. The V gene's germline CDR1 is DFQATT and CDR2 SNEGSKA (reference sequence). V gave up 5 bases and J gave up 4 bases; unmatched junction bases: 7. The length of the CDR3 is 14 residues. The CDR3 sequence is CSAEGDREADTQYF. The CDR3 nucleotides read TGCAGTGCTGAGGGGGACAGGGAGGCAGATACGCAGTATTTT.

This clonotype was recorded once. The V and J genes are TRBV20-1 and TRBJ2-5; D may be TRBD2 (6 bases). The germline CDR1 and CDR2 sequences are DFQATT and SNEGSKA (reference sequence). The V and J ends lost 0 bases and 3 bases respectively, with 14 bases between them. This CDR3 has 15 amino acids. The CDR3 spells CSARDHRGAEETQYF. The CDR3 coding sequence is TGCAGTGCTAGAGACCATCGCGGGGCCGAAGAGACCCAGTACTTC.

This clonotype has more than one count but fewer than ten. This chain uses TRBV29-1 with TRBJ2-4; tentative D call: TRBD2 (6 bases). The CDR3 has 13 residues. The germline V gene encodes CDR1 SQVTM and CDR2 ANQGSEA. The V and J ends lost 5 bases and 0 bases respectively, with 8 bases between them. The CDR3 spells CSVNGRAKNIQYF. The CDR3 nucleotides are TGCAGCGTTAACGGGAGAGCCAAAAACATTCAGTACTTC.

This clonotype appeared many times. The limits of the CDR3 on the DNA are not certain, so only TCRdb's listed CDR3 is given. The CDR3 region is CASSFSTSGREPPGANVLTF. The chain joins TRBV28 to TRBJ2-6; the D call of TRBD1 is as the table states it, not checked on the DNA. The CDR3 length equals 20 residues, ends included. Per the germline V gene, CDR1 is MDHEN and CDR2 is SYDVKM.

The chain combines TRBV29-1 with TRBJ2-5; the D gene is possibly TRBD2 (5 bases). This CDR3 has 16 residues. V was shortened by 0 bases and J by 5 bases, with 19 bases between the two germline ends. Germline CDR1 and CDR2: SQVTM and ANQGSEA. The chain's CDR3 is CSVEDLELALPETQYF. The DNA for the CDR3 is TGCAGCGTTGAAGATCTGGAGCTAGCCCTTCCGGAGACCCAGTACTTC.

This clonotype has ten or more counts. The chain carries TRBV11-2 and TRBJ2-1; TRBD2 agrees at 10 bases. CDR3 length: 14 amino acids. Germline lookup yields CDR1 SGHAT and CDR2 FQNNGV. J was trimmed by 3 bases and V by 7 bases; bases with no gene match: 3. CDR3 nucleotide sequence: TGTGCCAGCACCCCTAGCGGGAGCTACAATGAGCAGTTCTTC. Its translation: CASTPSGSYNEQFF.

In its sample, this clonotype was seen many times. J is TRBJ2-1 and V is TRBV20-1; no clear D gene. There are 15 residues in the CDR3. The V and J ends lost 0 bases and 0 bases respectively, with 9 bases between them. The germline V gene encodes CDR1 DFQATT and CDR2 SNEGSKA (reference sequence). CDR3 DNA sequence: TGCAGTGCTAGAGATAGCTGGAGCTCCTACAATGAGCAGTTCTTC. It yields the protein CSARDSWSSYNEQFF.

This clonotype was counted many times. This sequence joins TRBV2 and TRBJ2-5, with D possibly TRBD2 on 6 matching bases. This CDR3 is built from 13 residues. Trimming took 4 bases from V and 4 from J, leaving 10 bases between them. CDR1 and CDR2 (germline): SNHLY, FYNNEI. Written as DNA, the CDR3 is TGTGCCAGCAGTGGCGTCGGGAGAGAGACCCAGTACTTC. It is translated as CASSGVGRETQYF.

The chain combines TRBV20-1 with TRBJ1-1; maybe TRBD1 (6 bases). The V gene's germline CDR1 is DFQATT and CDR2 SNEGSKA (reference sequence). Trimming left V 1 base short and J 5 bases short, with 17 bases between. The CDR3 sequence is 15 residues long. The CDR3 DNA is TGCAGTGCTAGAGCCCCGGGGGGGCGGCGGACTGAAGCTTTCTTT. Its protein product is CSARAPGGRRTEAFF.

This clonotype was picked up one time. This may be a read error, as it is one base from a much larger clone. This likely comes from a read error, as the CDR3 has no conserved phenylalanine or tryptophan at its end. This rearrangement joins TRBV7-9 to TRBJ2-3; 11 positions agree with TRBD2. Germline assignment: CDR1 SEHNR and CDR2 FQNEAQ (reference sequence). The V segment lost 3 bases and the J segment 1 base; nucleotides outside the gene matches: 6. The CDR3 loop spans 17 amino acids. For the CDR3, the DNA is TGTGCCAGCAGCTTCCCCGGACTAGCGGGTGGCACAGATACGCAGTATTTA. Protein sequence: CASSFPGLAGGTDTQYL.

The sample holds one count of this clonotype. The chain joins TRBV19 to TRBJ2-1, with TRBD1 identical over 9 bases. CDR3 length equals 19 residues. The V and J ends lost 5 bases and 6 bases, in that order; junction bases with no gene match: 20. The germline gives CDR1 LNHDA, CDR2 SQIVND (reference sequence). CDR3 DNA: TGTGCCAGTAGTCGAGGACAGGGGCGAACAAAACACGCCATCAATGAGCAGTTCTTC. Protein product: CASSRGQGRTKHAINEQFF. The variable domain in full, with the rest retrieved from reference TRBV19 and TRBJ2-1, is DGGITQSPKYLFRKEGQNVTLSCEQNLNHDAMYWYRQDPGQGLRLIYYSQIVNDFQKGDIAEGYSVSREKKESFPLTVTSAQKNPTAFYLCASSRGQGRTKHAINEQFFGPGTRLTVL.

This clonotype was counted ten times or more. This rearrangement joins TRBV2 to TRBJ1-1, with a weak D call TRBD1 (5 bases). The V gene lost 6 bases and the J gene lost 3 bases, with 14 bases spanning the gap. The CDR3 loop spans 14 amino acids. The germline V gene has CDR1 SNHLY and CDR2 FYNNEI. Here the CDR3 DNA reads TGTGCCAGCAGGGGGCGAGGGGCCGACACTGAAGCTTTCTTT. Translated: CASRGRGADTEAFF.

At least ten counts were recorded for this clonotype. The rearrangement uses TRBV18 and TRBJ2-3; D possibly corresponds to TRBD1 (6 bases). V gave up 1 base and J gave up 0 bases, with 8 bases separating them. The CDR3 has 15 amino acids. Germline V gene lookup returns CDR1 KGHSH and CDR2 LQKENI. For the CDR3, the DNA is TGTGCCAGCTCACCACGGACAGCTAGCACAGATACGCAGTATTTT. It codes for CASSPRTASTDTQYF.

The J gene is TRBJ2-7, the V gene TRBV11-1, with D perhaps TRBD1 (7 bases). Germline CDR1 is SGHAT and CDR2 is FQDESV (reference sequence). Trimming removed 5 bases at V and 5 bases at J, with 19 bases between. This CDR3 is 15 amino acids long. The DNA for the CDR3 is TGTGCCAGCAGCCCCACCCAGGGGGGTCCTAACGAGCAGTACTTC. This encodes CASSPTQGGPNEQYF.

V gene TRBV24-1 combines with J gene TRBJ2-7, with 9 bases aligning to TRBD1. The CDR3 is 12 amino acids. CDR1 is KGHDR, CDR2 SFDVKD, per germline. The V segment lost 4 bases and the J segment 6 bases; nucleotides outside the gene matches: 0. The CDR3 sequence: CATSEDRGEQYF. The CDR3 DNA is TGTGCCACCAGTGAGGACAGGGGCGAGCAGTACTTC.

This clonotype was seen only a few times. The chain couples TRBV20-1 to TRBJ2-5; D possibly corresponds to TRBD2 (6 bases). This CDR3 contains 16 residues. V was shortened by 6 bases and J by 4 bases, with 24 bases between the two germline ends. Germline CDR1 is DFQATT and CDR2 is SNEGSKA (reference sequence). The chain's CDR3 is CSANQPRGIRLETQYF. The CDR3 nucleotides read TGCAGTGCCAATCAACCCCGGGGGATCCGTTTAGAGACCCAGTACTTC.